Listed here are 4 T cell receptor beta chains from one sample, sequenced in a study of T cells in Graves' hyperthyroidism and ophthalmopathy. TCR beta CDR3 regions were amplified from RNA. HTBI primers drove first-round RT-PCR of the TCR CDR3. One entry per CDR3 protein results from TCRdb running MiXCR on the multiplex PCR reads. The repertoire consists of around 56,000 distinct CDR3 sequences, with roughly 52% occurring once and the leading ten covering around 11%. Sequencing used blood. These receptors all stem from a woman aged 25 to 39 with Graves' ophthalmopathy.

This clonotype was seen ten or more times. The CDR3 here is CASSSSDRSSYEQYF. The CDR3 region has the DNA TGTGCCAGCAGCTCTAGCGACAGGAGCTCCTACGAGCAGTACTTC. This chain joins TRBV5-5 and TRBJ2-7; D may be TRBD1 or TRBD2 (6 bases each). The V and J ends lost 3 bases and 0 bases respectively, with 13 bases between them. CDR3 length: 15 residues. The V gene's germline CDR1 is SGHKS and CDR2 YYEKEE (reference sequence). The full variable domain, rest sourced from reference TRBV5-5 and TRBJ2-7, is DAGVTQSPTHLIKTRGQQVTLRCSPISGHKSVSWYQQVLGQGPQFIFQYYEKEERGRGNFPDRFSARQFPNYSSELNVNALLLGDSALYLCASSSSDRSSYEQYFGPGTRLTVT.

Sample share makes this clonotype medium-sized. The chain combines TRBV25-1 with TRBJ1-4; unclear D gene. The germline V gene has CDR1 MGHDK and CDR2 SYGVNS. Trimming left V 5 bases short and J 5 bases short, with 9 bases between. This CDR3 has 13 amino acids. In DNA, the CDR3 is TGTGCCAGCAGTTTGCGGATAAATGAAAAACTGTTTTTT. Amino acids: CASSLRINEKLFF. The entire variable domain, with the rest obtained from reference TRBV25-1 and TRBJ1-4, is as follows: EADIYQTPRYLVIGTGKKITLECSQTMGHDKMYWYQQDPGMELHLIHYSYGVNSTEKGDLSSESTVSRIRTEHFPLTLESARPSHTSQYLCASSLRINEKLFFGSGTQLSVL.

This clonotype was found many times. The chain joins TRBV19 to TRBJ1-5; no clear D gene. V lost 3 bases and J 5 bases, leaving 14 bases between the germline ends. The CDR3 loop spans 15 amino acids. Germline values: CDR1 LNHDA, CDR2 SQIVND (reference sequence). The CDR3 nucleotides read TGTGCCAGTAGTATCCTGCCCAGTCGGCATCAGCCCCAGCATTTT. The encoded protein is CASSILPSRHQPQHF.

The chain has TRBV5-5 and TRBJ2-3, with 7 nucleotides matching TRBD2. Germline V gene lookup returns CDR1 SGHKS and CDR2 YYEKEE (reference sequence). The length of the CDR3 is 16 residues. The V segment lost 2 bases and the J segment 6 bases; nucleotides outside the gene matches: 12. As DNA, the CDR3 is TGTGCCAGCAGCTTCCCCCTAGCGGTACGTCCTGATACGCAGTATTTT. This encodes CASSFPLAVRPDTQYF.